This T cell receptor (beta chain) comes out of a study of response to subunit inactivated influenza vaccine. Notes on the study in general: It was the authors' suggestion that each seasonal influenza vaccination recruits few new T cells.

TCRdb re-derived calls from the RT-PCR reads in MiXCR, one entry per CDR3 protein. Among a few hundred thousand distinct CDR3 sequences, roughly a fifth were seen once, and the ten largest hold around 9.6%. Ten or more counts support this clonotype. Its antigen remains unidentified. The TCR originated in a man between 50 and 75 years old who received an inactivated influenza vaccine. The specimen was PBMCs from blood, collected around 22 months after vaccination.

The CDR3 loop reads CASSLGLAGGPSTDTQYF. In DNA form, the CDR3 reads TGCGCCAGCAGCCTGGGACTAGCGGGGGGCCCTAGCACAGATACGCAGTATTTT. The genes are TRBV4-3 and TRBJ2-3; TRBD2 agrees at 15 bases. This CDR3 is 18 amino acids long. CDR1 LGHNA and CDR2 YSLEER come from the germline V gene. The V gene end was trimmed by 4 bases and the J gene end by 0 bases; junction bases not matched to a gene: 5.